The following is a T cell receptor beta chain sequence with its context. Trimming left V 0 bases short and J 4 bases short, with 13 bases between. CDR1 is SGDLS and CDR2 is YYNGEE in the germline V gene. The CDR3 extends over 15 amino acids. This sample was taken from a study of blood T cell repertoires in COVID-19. For the study at large: Samples taken during acute and convalescent COVID-19 were collected in the United States, Italy and Spain. Nucleic acid was either cDNA or gDNA, and it came from T cells, B-cell-depleted T cells, or PBMCs.

In the authors' workflow: Amplification of reference gene primers was used by the study to estimate nucleated cell counts. Assay used: immunoSEQ multiplex PCR; TCRdb lists only in-frame clones, some missing. The V and J calls and clone size come from that table; D and trimming were worked out from the DNA. The table lists tens of thousands of clones, approximately 84% of them singletons, with 36% in the top ten. The sample was peripheral blood. The chain joins TRBV9 to TRBJ1-2; no clear D gene. The TCR sequence derives from a man in his 70s with acute or convalescent COVID-19. The CDR3 is CASSVAAGDGYGYTF. The CDR3 DNA follows: TGTGCCAGCAGCGTAGCGGCGGGAGACGGCTATGGCTACACCTTC.